Below are 16 T cell receptor beta chains sequenced from a single sample in a study of shared clonotypes between healthy human individuals. Method: immunoSEQ multiplex PCR; TCRdb's copy keeps in-frame clones and lacks some. This sample has roughly 2.2 million clones; around 90% occur once, and the top ten carry 0.37%. The sample comprised naive CD4+ T cells from PBMCs. The sample's subset: CD45RA+ positively selected. These receptors were collected from a man aged 18 to 30 in good health. Some clones in this sample may be carry-over from other donors' samples.

V gene TRBV28 combines with J gene TRBJ1-1; 7 bases fit TRBD1. The length of the CDR3 is 14 residues. Losses at the gene ends were 3 bases for V and 6 bases for J; bases not matched to a gene: 7. Germline CDR1 MDHEN, CDR2 SYDVKM. The CDR3 nucleotides read TGTGCCAGCAGTTTTAGGACAGGTTTGGCTGAAGCTTTCTTT. The encoded protein is CASSFRTGLAEAFF. The full variable domain, with the rest looked up from reference TRBV28 and TRBJ1-1, is DVKVTQSSRYLVKRTGEKVFLECVQDMDHENMFWYRQDPGLGLRLIYFSYDVKMKEKGDIPEGYSVSREKKERFSLILESASTNQTSMYLCASSFRTGLAEAFFGQGTRLTVV.

The chain is built from TRBV19 and TRBJ1-1; TRBD1 is a possible D gene (6 bases). CDR3 size: 15 residues. With 1 base removed from V and 6 bases from J, the gap between germline ends came to 15 bases. In germline, CDR1 is LNHDA, CDR2 SQIVND (reference sequence). The CDR3 DNA reads as TGTGCCAGTAGTATAGTAGTTTCGGGGGCTTCTGAAGCTTTCTTT. The encoded protein is CASSIVVSGASEAFF.

This chain joins TRBV27 and TRBJ2-5; 11 bases match TRBD2. Germline V lookup: CDR1 MNHEY, CDR2 SMNVEV (reference sequence). This CDR3 is 17 amino acids long. V was pared by 2 bases and J by 3 bases, with 8 bases of the junction left unmatched. The CDR3: CASSLGLTSGREETQYF. CDR3 in DNA: TGTGCCAGCAGTTTAGGGCTAACTAGCGGGAGAGAAGAGACCCAGTACTTC.

V usage is TRBV4-1 and J usage is TRBJ2-7; 11 bases match TRBD2. CDR3 length equals 17 residues. The germline gives CDR1 MGHRA, CDR2 YSYEKL. The V and J ends lost 1 base and 0 bases, in that order; junction bases with no gene match: 5. The CDR3, as DNA: TGCGCCAGCAGCCAAGTGATAGCGGGAGGGCGCTCCTACGAGCAGTACTTC. It yields the protein CASSQVIAGGRSYEQYF.

This chain connects TRBV6-6 to TRBJ1-1, with a weak D call TRBD1 (5 bases). The ends were cut back, 2 bases at V and 3 bases at J, with 13 bases in the middle. The CDR3 is 15 amino acids. Looked up from germline, CDR1 is MNHNY and CDR2 is SVGAGI (reference sequence). CDR3 sequence reads: CASSYNRLLDTEAFF. The DNA for the CDR3 is TGTGCCAGCAGTTACAACAGGCTTCTAGACACTGAAGCTTTCTTT.

The count of this clone is one. The chain links TRBV7-2 to TRBJ1-1; the D gene is possibly TRBD1 (6 bases). Germline V gene lookup returns CDR1 SGHTA and CDR2 FQGNSA. With 6 bases removed from V and 2 bases from J, the gap between germline ends came to 16 bases. This CDR3 spans 15 amino acids. The CDR3 DNA is TGTGCCAGCAGATATACCGGGACATCTAACACTGAAGCTTTCTTT. Translating it yields CASRYTGTSNTEAFF.

V gene TRBV7-8 combines with J gene TRBJ1-2, with D possibly TRBD1 on 5 matching bases. There are 13 residues in the CDR3. Trimming removed 2 bases at V and 8 bases at J, with 12 bases between. Germline V gene data show CDR1 as SGHVS and CDR2 as FQNEAQ. This CDR3 reads CASSLRGLDGYTF. The CDR3 DNA is TGTGCCAGCAGCTTACGGGGCCTCGACGGCTACACCTTC.

The DNA of the CDR3 is TGTGCCAGCAGACCAGGGGGGGTGAACACTGAAGCTTTCTTT. It yields the protein CASRPGGVNTEAFF. This chain connects TRBV6-4 to TRBJ1-1; TRBD1 matches 7 bases. This CDR3 comprises 14 residues. J gave up 0 bases and V 6 bases, and 4 bases lay outside the gene matches. Germline V CDR1 and CDR2: MRHNA, SNTAGT.

The J gene is TRBJ1-2, the V gene TRBV5-6, with D unresolved. The germline V gene encodes CDR1 SGHDT and CDR2 YYEEEE. This CDR3 has 14 amino acids. Deletions cut 5 bases from V and 0 bases from J, with 11 bases between. The CDR3 sequence is CASSPGRTNYGYTF. In nucleotides, the CDR3 is TGTGCCAGCAGTCCAGGACGGACTAACTATGGCTACACCTTC.

This chain joins TRBV29-1 and TRBJ2-5; weak D call: TRBD1 (6 bases). Germline CDR1 SQVTM, CDR2 ANQGSEA. V shed 0 bases and J shed 4 bases, with 15 bases lying between them. CDR3 length: 15 residues. The CDR3 sequence is CSVEDPRGWRETQYF. The CDR3, as DNA: TGCAGCGTTGAAGATCCCAGGGGATGGCGAGAGACCCAGTACTTC.

V gene TRBV4-3 combines with J gene TRBJ2-1, with TRBD2 matching 13 bases. This CDR3 is built from 16 residues. From germline, CDR1 is LGHNA and CDR2 YSLEER. J gave up 9 bases and V 3 bases, and 8 bases lay outside the gene matches. The CDR3 sequence: CASSQRTSGSQVEQFF. Written as DNA, the CDR3 is TGCGCCAGCAGCCAGAGGACTAGCGGGAGTCAAGTTGAGCAGTTCTTC.

The V and J genes are TRBV7-9 and TRBJ1-3, with D unclear. Trimming shortened V by 8 bases and J by 0 bases, and 14 bases separated the two germline ends. In germline, CDR1 is SEHNR, CDR2 FQNEAQ (reference sequence). The CDR3 contains 15 residues. For the CDR3, the DNA is TGTGCCAGCTCCTTTCGGTGGGACTCTGGAAACACCATATATTTT. Translation: CASSFRWDSGNTIYF.

The chain employs TRBV10-3 and TRBJ2-7; 9 bases agree with TRBD2. V dropped 3 bases and J dropped 2; count of bases not matched to a gene: 8. Germline V CDR1 and CDR2: ENHRY, SYGVKD. The CDR3 extends over 16 amino acids. The chain's CDR3 is CAISDLAAGGPYEQYF. The CDR3 DNA is TGTGCCATCAGTGATCTGGCGGCGGGAGGGCCCTACGAGCAGTACTTC.

CDR3 bases: TGCGCCAGCAGCTTGGAGGAGGCTGGGGTTACTGAAGCTTTCTTT. Protein: CASSLEEAGVTEAFF. This sequence joins TRBV5-1 and TRBJ1-1; D remains ambiguous. In germline, CDR1 is SGHRS, CDR2 YFSETQ. This CDR3 is built from 15 residues. With 0 bases removed from V and 5 bases from J, the gap between germline ends came to 14 bases.

The chain uses TRBV7-9 and TRBJ1-5, with D uncertain. CDR1 is SEHNR, CDR2 FQNEAQ, per germline (reference sequence). The CDR3 has 16 residues. The V end lost 4 bases, the J end lost 2 bases, and 15 bases lay between the germline ends. The CDR3 region is CASSSPGHRGNQPQHF. The CDR3 region has the DNA TGTGCCAGCAGCTCTCCGGGCCACCGGGGCAATCAGCCCCAGCATTTT.

This clone has just one count. The chain recombines TRBV2 with TRBJ2-3; 9 positions agree with TRBD1. This CDR3 spans 16 amino acids. After removal of 4 bases from V and 4 bases from J, the junction contained 9 bases not matched to a gene. Per germline, CDR1 SNHLY and CDR2 FYNNEI. Here the CDR3 reads CASSGVGTGYADTQYF. The DNA of the CDR3 is TGTGCCAGCAGTGGGGTTGGGACAGGGTACGCAGATACGCAGTATTTT.